Following are 23 T cell receptor beta chains from one sample sequenced in a study of T cells in Graves' hyperthyroidism and ophthalmopathy. The CDR3 regions of TCR beta were amplified from RNA transcripts. HTBI primers were used for first-round RT-PCR of the TCR CDR3. TCRdb fed the multiplex PCR reads into MiXCR, producing one record per CDR3 protein. The table records under 600,000 distinct CDR3 sequences, approximately 15% of them present only once. Material for sequencing was blood. The receptor source for this set is a woman aged 40 to 55 with Graves' ophthalmopathy.

This clonotype was observed a handful of times. V and J are TRBV13 and TRBJ2-7, with no clear D. Germline V gene lookup returns CDR1 PRHDT and CDR2 FYEKMQ (reference sequence). The CDR3 is made up of 13 amino acids. Trimming shortened V by 6 bases and J by 3 bases, and 12 bases separated the two germline ends. The CDR3 here is CASSIKRGYEQYF. CDR3 coding DNA: TGTGCCAGCAGTATAAAACGCGGCTACGAGCAGTACTTC.

In this sample, this clonotype turned up many times. J is TRBJ2-7 and V is TRBV4-1, with D maybe TRBD2 (6 bases). Trimming pared 1 base from V and 4 bases from J, leaving 8 bases between. The CDR3 has 13 residues. Per germline, CDR1 MGHRA and CDR2 YSYEKL. CDR3: CASSQGGDYEQYF. The DNA of the CDR3 is TGCGCCAGCAGCCAAGGGGGGGATTACGAGCAGTACTTC.

This clonotype has ten or more counts. The rearrangement links TRBV2 to TRBJ2-5, with D maybe TRBD1 (5 bases). The CDR3 consists of 14 residues. Between the trimmed V and J ends, which lost 5 bases and 1 base, there was a span of 11 bases. Germline CDR1 SNHLY, CDR2 FYNNEI. CDR3 sequence reads: CASSKGQVQETQYF. CDR3 sequence (DNA): TGTGCCAGCAGTAAGGGGCAGGTCCAAGAGACCCAGTACTTC. The variable domain in full, with the rest retrieved from reference TRBV2 and TRBJ2-5, is EPEVTQTPSHQVTQMGQEVILRCVPISNHLYFYWYRQILGQKVEFLVSFYNNEISEKSEIFDDQFSVERPDGSNFTLKIRSTKLEDSAMYFCASSKGQVQETQYFGPGTRLLVL.

This clonotype has ten or more counts. The chain carries TRBV19 and TRBJ2-6; 7 bases line up with TRBD1. V lost 5 bases and J lost 1; bases outside the gene matches: 5. In germline, CDR1 is LNHDA, CDR2 SQIVND (reference sequence). The CDR3 has 16 residues. The CDR3 reads CASSGQAVSGANVLTF. The CDR3 DNA follows: TGTGCCAGTAGTGGACAGGCGGTGTCTGGGGCCAACGTCCTGACTTTC.

This clonotype was counted ten times or more. This sequence joins TRBV20-1 and TRBJ1-1, with D hard to call. V was shortened by 0 bases and J by 0 bases, with 5 bases between the two germline ends. Germline V gene data show CDR1 as DFQATT and CDR2 as SNEGSKA (reference sequence). CDR3 length equals 13 residues. CDR3: CSARDRMNTEAFF. Here the CDR3 DNA reads TGCAGTGCTAGAGATCGCATGAACACTGAAGCTTTCTTT.

This chain uses TRBV27 with TRBJ2-2; either TRBD1 or TRBD2 may supply D (5 bases each). The CDR3 contains 14 residues. V was shortened by 11 bases and J by 1 base, with 14 bases between the two germline ends. Germline V CDR1 and CDR2: MNHEY, SMNVEV (reference sequence). The DNA for the CDR3 is TGTGCCGGGCCGGGACGGCGGAACACCGGGGAGCTGTTTTTT. Translated, it gives CAGPGRRNTGELFF.

Many counts were recorded for this clonotype. The V call is TRBV3-1, the J call TRBJ1-4; D gene unclear. V lost 0 bases, J lost 7 bases, and 12 bases lay in between. The CDR3 is made up of 15 amino acids. CDR1 is LGHDT, CDR2 YNNKEL, per germline (reference sequence). The CDR3 region is CASSQDWAQFEKLFF. Written as DNA, the CDR3 is TGTGCCAGCAGCCAAGATTGGGCCCAGTTTGAAAAACTGTTTTTT.

This clonotype turned up a few times. This chain links TRBV20-1 with TRBJ2-2, with D unclear. Per germline, CDR1 DFQATT and CDR2 SNEGSKA (reference sequence). This CDR3 region has 14 residues. V was clipped by 5 bases and J by 3 bases, with 13 bases between them. CDR3 in amino acids: CSAPRRRDTGELFF. Written as DNA, the CDR3 is TGCAGTGCTCCACGGAGACGGGACACCGGGGAGCTGTTTTTT.

The chain has TRBV6-2 or TRBV6-3 and TRBJ1-2; D may be TRBD1 (5 bases). The CDR3 is 14 amino acids. V lost 0 bases and J 4 bases, leaving 9 bases between the germline ends. Germline V gene sequence: CDR1 MNHEY, CDR2 SVGEGT. CDR3 sequence (DNA): TGTGCCAGCAGTTACTCGAGCAGGGTCTATGGCTACACCTTC. Translation: CASSYSSRVYGYTF.

This clonotype has at least ten counts. The chain is built from TRBV27 and TRBJ2-7; TRBD1 matches at 10 bases. The CDR3 is 14 residues long. Germline V gene sequence: CDR1 MNHEY, CDR2 SMNVEV (reference sequence). V dropped 6 bases and J dropped 4; count of bases not matched to a gene: 6. CDR3 region: CASSLDRGPYEQYF. CDR3 nucleotides: TGTGCCAGCAGCCTAGACAGGGGGCCTTACGAGCAGTACTTC.

The genes are TRBV20-1 and TRBJ1-2; no firm D call. The CDR3 covers 12 residues. Trimming shortened V by 6 bases and J by 2 bases, and 10 bases separated the two germline ends. Germline CDR1 is DFQATT and CDR2 is SNEGSKA (reference sequence). The CDR3 loop reads CSAVTENYGYTF. In nucleotides, the CDR3 is TGCAGTGCCGTTACAGAGAACTATGGCTACACCTTC.

The V and J genes are TRBV28 and TRBJ2-7; D is uncertain. This CDR3 contains 13 residues. Trimming took 10 bases from V and 1 from J, leaving 14 bases between them. The V gene's germline CDR1 is MDHEN and CDR2 SYDVKM. CDR3 region: CANAFTDSYEQYF. The DNA for the CDR3 is TGTGCCAACGCCTTTACAGATTCCTACGAGCAGTACTTC. The variable domain in full, completed from reference TRBV28 and TRBJ2-7, reads DVKVTQSSRYLVKRTGEKVFLECVQDMDHENMFWYRQDPGLGLRLIYFSYDVKMKEKGDIPEGYSVSREKKERFSLILESASTNQTSMYLCANAFTDSYEQYFGPGTRLTVT.

This clonotype showed up many times. This chain connects TRBV5-1 to TRBJ2-2; the D is unclear. The CDR3 contains 14 residues. CDR1 is SGHRS, CDR2 YFSETQ, per germline. V gave up 3 bases and J gave up 3 bases, with 9 bases separating them. The CDR3 region is CASSSTIHTGELFF. The CDR3 bases are TGCGCCAGCAGCTCGACGATTCACACCGGGGAGCTGTTTTTT.

The chain carries TRBV28 and TRBJ2-7; 10 positions agree with TRBD1. The CDR3 is made up of 15 amino acids. Germline V lookup: CDR1 MDHEN, CDR2 SYDVKM. The V segment lost 5 bases and the J segment 1 base; nucleotides outside the gene matches: 5. The CDR3 DNA is TGTGCCAGCAGTCCGACAGGGGGCGCGTCCTACGAGCAGTACTTC. It translates to CASSPTGGASYEQYF.

This clonotype was observed a few times. V gene TRBV29-1 combines with J gene TRBJ1-5; TRBD1 aligns across 7 bases. Germline CDR1 reads SQVTM; CDR2 reads ANQGSEA. The V gene end was trimmed by 6 bases and the J gene end by 0 bases; junction bases not matched to a gene: 8. The CDR3 length is 15 residues. The CDR3 spells CSVKADRDSNQPQHF. The CDR3 nucleotides are TGCAGCGTCAAAGCCGACAGGGATAGCAATCAGCCCCAGCATTTT.

This clonotype has a handful of counts. This chain connects TRBV5-6 to TRBJ2-7; TRBD1 matches 7 bases. With V trimmed by 4 bases and J by 0 bases, 13 bases remained unmatched. The CDR3 has 17 amino acids. Germline CDR1 is SGHDT and CDR2 is YYEEEE. CDR3 region: CASSLRTGGPSSYEQYF. As DNA, the CDR3 is TGTGCCAGCAGCCTCCGGACAGGAGGACCCTCCTCCTACGAGCAGTACTTC.

This clonotype was seen a few times. The V gene is TRBV12-3 or TRBV12-4, the J gene TRBJ2-1, with 11 bases matching TRBD2. Trimming took 6 bases from V and 6 from J; bases not matched to a gene: 7. This CDR3 is 15 amino acids long. CDR3 in amino acids: CASRPTSGVGNEQFF. CDR3 bases: TGTGCCAGCAGGCCGACTAGCGGGGTTGGCAATGAGCAGTTCTTC.

This clonotype has a count of ten or more. CDR3 bases: TGTGCCAGCAGTGGTACAAACATTCAGTACTTC. It translates to CASSGTNIQYF. The rearrangement links TRBV2 to TRBJ2-4; D unresolved. The CDR3 spans 11 residues. Between the trimmed V and J ends, which lost 4 bases and 6 bases, there was a span of 4 bases. Germline V lookup: CDR1 SNHLY, CDR2 FYNNEI.

In its sample, this clonotype was seen many times. The rearrangement joins TRBV12-5 to TRBJ2-5; the D gene is possibly TRBD1 (6 bases). Trimming took 0 bases from V and 5 from J, leaving 25 bases between them. The CDR3 runs to 19 residues. Germline V gene data show CDR1 as LGHNT and CDR2 as FRNRAP. In DNA form, the CDR3 reads TGTGCTAGTGGTTTGGTACCCCGGTGGGGACACGGGATTGAGGAGACCCAGTACTTC. Its translation: CASGLVPRWGHGIEETQYF.

This clonotype was counted many times. The rearrangement joins TRBV6-1 to TRBJ1-1; D gene uncertain. Trimming cost V 6 bases and J 1 base, with 12 bases left between them. CDR3 length equals 14 residues. Per germline, CDR1 MNHNS and CDR2 SASEGT. CDR3 region: CASSPQPGNTEAFF. The DNA of the CDR3 is TGTGCCAGCAGCCCACAGCCGGGGAACACTGAAGCTTTCTTT.

The chain employs TRBV5-1 and TRBJ2-1; 14 nucleotides agree with TRBD2. CDR1 is SGHRS and CDR2 is YFSETQ in the germline V gene. Trimming at V came to 2 bases and at J to 2 bases, leaving 15 bases not matched to a gene. The CDR3 is made up of 21 amino acids. Here the CDR3 reads CASSFIIRLAGGRKAYNEQFF. CDR3 nucleotides: TGCGCCAGCAGCTTTATAATCCGACTAGCGGGGGGGCGAAAGGCCTACAATGAGCAGTTCTTC.

CDR3 coding DNA: TGTGCCAGTGGGACTAGGGGGGAGACCCAGTACTTC. This encodes CASGTRGETQYF. The chain recombines TRBV19 with TRBJ2-5; 8 positions match TRBD2. Germline V gene sequence: CDR1 LNHDA, CDR2 SQIVND (reference sequence). The V and J ends lost 8 bases and 5 bases, in that order; junction bases with no gene match: 4. This CDR3 has 12 amino acids.

A few counts support this clonotype. This chain links TRBV7-9 with TRBJ2-7; D is perhaps TRBD2 (6 bases). The V end was cut by 4 bases, the J end by 5 bases, with 15 bases between. The CDR3 consists of 14 residues. Germline V gives CDR1 SEHNR, CDR2 FQNEAQ (reference sequence). The CDR3 bases are TGTGCCAGCAGCTGGGGCGGGGAACGGAACGAGCAGTACTTC. This sequence encodes CASSWGGERNEQYF.